Listed below are T cell receptor beta chains from one sample, sequenced in a study of T cell repertoires in MIS-A myocarditis. Sequenced by immunoSEQ multiplex PCR; TCRdb stores in-frame clones only, minus some. The table records 13,000 to 15,000 clones, just under 75% of them present only once. Sequencing input: left ventricle heart tissue obtained at autopsy. Receptors were obtained from a man between 18 and 29 years old with fulminant myocarditis from multisystem inflammatory syndrome in adults (MIS-A) after COVID-19. Each CDR3 is given with its conserved first and last residue. The D gene is left open where the match is weak. Only some rows state a clone size, as once, few, many or a class for expanded clones.

CAISERGAPTGELFF TGTGCCATCAGTGAGCGGGGGGCCCCGACCGGGGAGCTGTTTTTT NA TRBJ2-2 NA TRBV10-3
CASSSPGSYNEQFF TGTGCCAGCAGCTCCCCCGGTTCCTACAATGAGCAGTTCTTC NA TRBJ2-1 NA TRBV7-9
CASSLGFGETQYF TGTGCCAGCAGCTTAGGGTTTGGAGAGACCCAGTACTTC NA TRBJ2-5 NA TRBV7-8
CASSQWGQTGYNEQFF TGTGCCAGTAGCCAATGGGGCCAGACGGGGTACAATGAGCAGTTCTTC NA TRBJ2-1 few TRBV19
CATSDPWTDQPQHF TGTGCCACCAGTGACCCATGGACAGATCAGCCCCAGCATTTT NA TRBJ1-5 NA TRBV24-1
CSASSGLVGKNIQYF TGCAGTGCTAGTTCCGGGTTAGTTGGCAAAAACATTCAGTACTTC NA TRBJ2-4 NA TRBV20-1
CASSLDRGRQPDTEAFF TGTGCCAGCAGTTTAGACAGGGGGCGCCAACCGGACACTGAAGCTTTCTTT TRBD1 TRBJ1-1 NA TRBV28
CASSLGVETQYF TGTGCCAGCAGTTTGGGGGTAGAGACCCAGTACTTC NA TRBJ2-5 once TRBV7-9
CASSNTGASGRDTQYF TGTGCCAGCAGCAACACGGGGGCTAGCGGGAGGGATACGCAGTATTTT TRBD2 TRBJ2-3 NA TRBV7-3
CASSLDAVTANYGYTF TGTGCCAGCAGCTTAGATGCCGTGACAGCTAACTATGGCTACACCTTC NA TRBJ1-2 few TRBV7-2
CASSHRETGAAYEQYF TGCGCCAGCAGCCATCGGGAGACAGGGGCTGCCTACGAGCAGTACTTC TRBD1 TRBJ2-7 few TRBV4-1
CASSLWEGPNTEAFF TGTGCCAGCAGCCTCTGGGAGGGGCCGAACACTGAAGCTTTCTTT NA TRBJ1-1 NA TRBV7-6
CASRLQGAGGLSNVLTF TGTGCCAGCAGACTCCAGGGGGCGGGGGGTCTCTCCAACGTCCTGACTTTC NA TRBJ2-6 NA TRBV28
CASSYPTGKTQHF TGTGCCAGCAGTTACCCCACAGGGAAGACCCAGCATTTT NA TRBJ1-5 NA TRBV6-2/TRBV6-3
CASSRVATREETQYF TGCGCCAGCAGCCGCGTGGCCACCCGGGAAGAGACCCAGTACTTC NA TRBJ2-5 NA TRBV5-1
CASSEGTGGNSPLHF TGTGCCAGCAGTGAAGGGACAGGGGGCAATTCACCCCTCCACTTT TRBD1 TRBJ1-6 NA TRBV6-1
CASSYFGVNTEAFF TGTGCCAGCAGTTACTTCGGGGTGAACACTGAAGCTTTCTTT NA TRBJ1-1 once TRBV6-5
CASSLPGGGGLAGNTIYF TGTGCCAGCAGCCTACCCGGAGGAGGAGGGCTTGCTGGAAACACCATATATTTT NA TRBJ1-3 NA TRBV28
CASSLNRGSNQPQHF TGTGCCAGCAGTCTAAACAGGGGAAGCAATCAGCCCCAGCATTTT TRBD1 TRBJ1-5 few TRBV2
CASSRKLHEQYF TGTGCCAGCAGCCGAAAGCTGCACGAGCAGTACTTC NA TRBJ2-7 NA TRBV5-8
CASSQDHREGPTYEQYF TGCGCCAGCAGCCAAGACCATCGCGAGGGCCCGACCTACGAGCAGTACTTC NA TRBJ2-7 NA TRBV4-1
CATSDPAGRSSGELFF TGTGCCACCAGTGATCCGGCAGGGAGGTCTTCGGGGGAGCTGTTTTTT NA TRBJ2-2 few TRBV24-1
CASSKGGIGREQYF TGTGCCAGTTCGAAAGGGGGAATTGGAAGGGAGCAGTACTTC NA TRBJ2-7 medium-sized TRBV19
CATTSGTALVEAFF TGTGCCACCACATCAGGAACGGCACTTGTTGAAGCTTTCTTT NA TRBJ1-1 NA TRBV28
CASSEVSAGILDNTDTQYF TGTGCCAGCAGTGAAGTCTCGGCGGGGATACTTGATAACACAGATACGCAGTATTTT NA TRBJ2-3 NA TRBV2
CASSYLPDWEETQYF TGTGCCAGCAGTTACCTACCTGATTGGGAAGAGACCCAGTACTTC NA TRBJ2-5 NA TRBV6-2/TRBV6-3
CASSQDLIVGTASYEQYF TGCGCCAGCAGCCAAGATTTAATAGTCGGGACAGCGTCCTACGAGCAGTACTTC TRBD1 TRBJ2-7 NA TRBV4-3
CASSFNNEKLFF TGTGCCAGCAGCTTTAACAATGAAAAACTGTTTTTT NA TRBJ1-4 NA TRBV7-2
CASGRGGSYEQYF TGTGCCAGCGGTCGGGGTGGCTCCTACGAGCAGTACTTC NA TRBJ2-7 NA TRBV27
CATSSEGTSYEQYF TGTGCCACCAGCAGCGAGGGGACCTCCTACGAGCAGTACTTC NA TRBJ2-7 once TRBV15
CASSYLAGRKGYGYTF TGTGCCAGCAGTTACCTGGCAGGCCGAAAAGGCTATGGCTACACCTTC NA TRBJ1-2 NA TRBV6-5
CASSQEAGTYNEQFF TGTGCCAGCAGCCAAGAAGCGGGTACCTACAATGAGCAGTTCTTC NA TRBJ2-1 NA TRBV7-3
CASSQGTGSEDTEAFF TGTGCCAGCAGCCAGGGGACAGGGTCGGAAGACACTGAAGCTTTCTTT TRBD1 TRBJ1-1 NA TRBV14
CASSVAADFEQFF TGTGCCAGCAGCGTAGCGGCGGACTTCGAGCAGTTCTTC NA TRBJ2-1 NA TRBV9
CASSHLGYEQYF TGTGCCAGCAGCCATTTAGGGTACGAGCAGTACTTC NA TRBJ2-7 NA TRBV14
CASSLRTGTYEQYF TGTGCCAGCAGCCTCCGGACAGGGACCTACGAGCAGTACTTC TRBD1 TRBJ2-7 NA TRBV9
CASRRPGGAVNTEAFF TGTGCCAGCAGACGACCAGGGGGCGCAGTGAACACTGAAGCTTTCTTT TRBD1 TRBJ1-1 once TRBV28